A selection of T cell receptor beta chains follows, all from one sample in a study of tumor and adjacent non-tumor tissue in lung cancer. One entry per CDR3 protein results from TCRdb running MiXCR on the multiplex PCR reads. The sample has under 150,000 distinct CDR3 sequences, around two thirds seen once. The sequenced material came from lung tumor tissue. Receptor source: a man in his sixties with small cell lung cancer. The CDR3 runs from the conserved cysteine through the conserved F or W. D genes are given only for firm matches. Not all rows give a size; the values are once, few, many and, for expanded clones, a class.

clone_size d_call j_call v_call cdr3_nt cdr3_aa
few - TRBJ1-5 TRBV6-1 TGTGCCAGCATTGAAACGATGAGGGGTCAGCCCCAGCATTTT CASIETMRGQPQHF
once - TRBJ1-6 TRBV12-3/TRBV12-4 TGTGCCAGCAGTCCACGACAGGCTCTCAGCTCCCTCCACTTT CASSPRQALSSLHF
- TRBD2 TRBJ2-5 TRBV12-3/TRBV12-4 TGTTCCAGCAGTATCAGCCGACTAGCGGGTGGGACCCAGTACTTC CSSSISRLAGGTQYF
many - TRBJ2-2 TRBV5-6 TGTGCCAGCAGCCGCCGAGGGCGGGCCGGGGAGCTGTTTTTT CASSRRGRAGELFF
once TRBD1 TRBJ2-1 TRBV11-3 TGTGTCAGCAGCTTACCAGGGGGCCAAATCCCTTACAATGAGCAATTCTTC CVSSLPGGQIPYNEQFF
many TRBD2 TRBJ2-1 TRBV2 TGTGCCAGCCAGACTAGCGGGAAAGACAATGAGCAGTTCTTC CASQTSGKDNEQFF
many - TRBJ2-7 TRBV28 TGTGCCAGCATAGGCGCGTCCTACGAGCAGTACTTC CASIGASYEQYF
few TRBD2 TRBJ2-5 TRBV20-1 TGCAGTGCTAGAGAGGGACTAAAACCTCAAGAGACCCAGTACTTC CSAREGLKPQETQYF
- TRBD2 TRBJ2-2 TRBV20-1 TGCAGTGCTAGCTCACTAGCGGGAGCGGTCGGGGTACTGTTTTTT CSASSLAGAVGVLFF
- TRBD2 TRBJ2-3 TRBV20-1 TGCAGTGCTACTAGCGGGATCAGCACAGATACGCAGTATTTT CSATSGISTDTQYF
- - TRBJ2-4 TRBV28 TGTGCCAGTAAATCCGGGGGATACAAAAACATTCAGTACTTC CASKSGGYKNIQYF
many - TRBJ2-6 TRBV20-1 TGCAGTGCTAGAGATCCGGCAGGGACTGGGGCCAACGTCCTGACTTTC CSARDPAGTGANVLTF
- - TRBJ1-3 TRBV7-9 TGTGCCAGCAGCCCCCTTTTGGGAGGGAGCTCTGGAAACACCATATATTTT CASSPLLGGSSGNTIYF
- TRBD1 TRBJ2-7 TRBV6-1 TGTGCCAGCATCTCCAGGGGGTGGGAATACGAGCAGTACTTC CASISRGWEYEQYF
- TRBD2 TRBJ2-1 TRBV6-5 TGTGTCACCCCTAAGGCAAGCGGGATCGACTACAATGAGCAGTTCTTC CVTPKASGIDYNEQFF
- - TRBJ2-1 TRBV29-1 TGCAGCGTTGGTCGAGACTTCTCCTACCATGAGCAGTTCTTC CSVGRDFSYHEQFF
few - TRBJ2-1 TRBV11-3 TGTATCAGCAGCTTAGATAAGGGTGGGCTCCATGAGCAGTTCTTC CISSLDKGGLHEQFF
once - TRBJ1-6 TRBV11-3 TGTTCCAACAGCTTAATCGAGGATTCACCCCTCCACTTT CSNSLIEDSPLHF
- - TRBJ1-5 TRBV20-1 TGCAGTGCTAGTCGGGCTCACAATCGGCCCCAGCATTTT CSASRAHNRPQHF
- - TRBJ2-7 TRBV11-1 TGTGCCAGCAGCTTACAGGGGCACGAGCAGTACTTC CASSLQGHEQYF
few TRBD2 TRBJ2-1 TRBV10-3 TGTGCCACCACCGGGACTAGGGGCCTCAATGAGCAGTTCTTC CATTGTRGLNEQFF
few - TRBJ2-1 TRBV12-5 TGTGCTAGTGGTCCCCTGACTAGTTCGCCTAAGGATGAGCAGTTCTTC CASGPLTSSPKDEQFF
- TRBD2 TRBJ2-1 TRBV7-9 TGTGCCAGCAGCGCAGGACTAGCGGGAGGGCGGTACAATCAGCAGTTCTTC CASSAGLAGGRYNQQFF
- TRBD1 TRBJ2-7 TRBV6-5 TGTGCCAGCACACAGGGGTCAAACTACAAGCAGTACTTC CASTQGSNYKQYF
many - TRBJ1-1 TRBV29-1 TGCAGCGTTGACTCCCGCCGACAGGCAGAAAAAGCTTTCTTT CSVDSRRQAEKAFF